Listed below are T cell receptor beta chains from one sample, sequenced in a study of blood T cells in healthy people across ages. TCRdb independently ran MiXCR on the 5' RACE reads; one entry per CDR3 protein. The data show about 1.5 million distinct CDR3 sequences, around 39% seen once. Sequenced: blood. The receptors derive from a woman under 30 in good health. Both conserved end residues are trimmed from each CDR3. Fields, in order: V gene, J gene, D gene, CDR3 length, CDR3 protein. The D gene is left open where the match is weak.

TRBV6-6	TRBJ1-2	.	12	ASSRRTPQYGYT
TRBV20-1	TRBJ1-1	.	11	SAPSDGNTEAF
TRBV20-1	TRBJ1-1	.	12	SARGPQMNTEAF
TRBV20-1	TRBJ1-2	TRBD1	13	SARDRKGARNGYT
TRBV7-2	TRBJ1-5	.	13	ASSLWQGFNQPQH
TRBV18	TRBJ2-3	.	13	ASSPPGQATDTQY
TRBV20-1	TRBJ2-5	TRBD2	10	SGEAGVETQY
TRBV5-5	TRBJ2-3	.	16	ASSALLSGTLSTDTQY
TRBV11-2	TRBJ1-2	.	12	ASSLLRTGYGYT
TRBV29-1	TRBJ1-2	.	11	SVEAGTIYGYT
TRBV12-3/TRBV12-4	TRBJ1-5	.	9	ASSASGPQH
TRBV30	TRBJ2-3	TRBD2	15	AWSGPWWAGGTDTQY
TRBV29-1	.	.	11	SVEDPAGIEQY
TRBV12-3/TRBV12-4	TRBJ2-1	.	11	ASSLASLSEQF
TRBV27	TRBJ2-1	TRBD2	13	ASRALAGYYNEQF
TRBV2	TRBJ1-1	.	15	ASSEDRMTVRVTEAF
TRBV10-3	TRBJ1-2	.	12	AIRSGTQGFGYT
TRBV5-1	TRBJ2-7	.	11	ASSLGRLYEQY
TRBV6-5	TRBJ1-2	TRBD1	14	ASSYSTGLGNYGYT
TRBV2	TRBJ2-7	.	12	ASTQADRLYEQY
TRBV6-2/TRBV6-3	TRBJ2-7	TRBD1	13	ASSYSRSGGNEQY
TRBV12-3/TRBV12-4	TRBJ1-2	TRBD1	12	ASSLEGAIYGYT
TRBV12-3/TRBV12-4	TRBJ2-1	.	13	ASSPRTARYNEQF
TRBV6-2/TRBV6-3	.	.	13	ASSYGASLWETQY
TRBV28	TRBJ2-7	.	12	ASSTPDGRLEQY
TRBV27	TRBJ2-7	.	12	ASSLSGGKYEQY
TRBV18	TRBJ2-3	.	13	ASSPTTDGPDTQY
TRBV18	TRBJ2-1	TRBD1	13	ASSLSLTGGNEQF